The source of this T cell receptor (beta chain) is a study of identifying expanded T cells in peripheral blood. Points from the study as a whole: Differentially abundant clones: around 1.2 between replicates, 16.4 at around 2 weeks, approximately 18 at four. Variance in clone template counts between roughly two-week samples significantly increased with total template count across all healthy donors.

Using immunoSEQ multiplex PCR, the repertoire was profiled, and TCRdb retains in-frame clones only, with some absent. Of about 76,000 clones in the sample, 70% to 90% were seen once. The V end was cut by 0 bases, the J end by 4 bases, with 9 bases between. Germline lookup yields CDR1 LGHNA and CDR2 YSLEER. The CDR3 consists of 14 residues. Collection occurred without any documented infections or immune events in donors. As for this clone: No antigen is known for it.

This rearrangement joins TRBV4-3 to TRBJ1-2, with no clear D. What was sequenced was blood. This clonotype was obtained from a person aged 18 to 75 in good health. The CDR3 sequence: CASSQDRGIYGYTF. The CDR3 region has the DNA TGCGCCAGCAGCCAAGATCGAGGGATCTATGGCTACACCTTC.